This T cell receptor (beta chain) stems from a study of identical twins. Study-level findings and limits: Abundant cord blood beta clonotypes carried fewer insertions; memory repertoires showed none.

One entry per CDR3 protein, called by TCRdb with MiXCR from the 5' RACE reads. The sample includes fewer than 800,000 distinct CDR3 sequences, just over 7% of them seen just once. Ten or more counts support this clonotype. Its antigen is still unknown. The CDR3 sequence is 13 residues long. Trimming took off 5 bases at V and 5 bases at J, with 12 bases between the two ends. Separately, the same data were catalogued under a study of yellow fever vaccine responses in identical twins. In that study: Twins reportedly showed a vaccine T cell response that seemed partly convergent and partly personalized.

The specimen sequenced was PBMCs. This chain links TRBV12-3 or TRBV12-4 with TRBJ1-2, with D maybe TRBD1 (5 bases). This TCR came from a woman between 18 and 29 years old in good health. The CDR3 DNA reads as TGTGCCAGCAGTCAGACAGTTTCTTATGGCTACACCTTC. Its protein product is CASSQTVSYGYTF.